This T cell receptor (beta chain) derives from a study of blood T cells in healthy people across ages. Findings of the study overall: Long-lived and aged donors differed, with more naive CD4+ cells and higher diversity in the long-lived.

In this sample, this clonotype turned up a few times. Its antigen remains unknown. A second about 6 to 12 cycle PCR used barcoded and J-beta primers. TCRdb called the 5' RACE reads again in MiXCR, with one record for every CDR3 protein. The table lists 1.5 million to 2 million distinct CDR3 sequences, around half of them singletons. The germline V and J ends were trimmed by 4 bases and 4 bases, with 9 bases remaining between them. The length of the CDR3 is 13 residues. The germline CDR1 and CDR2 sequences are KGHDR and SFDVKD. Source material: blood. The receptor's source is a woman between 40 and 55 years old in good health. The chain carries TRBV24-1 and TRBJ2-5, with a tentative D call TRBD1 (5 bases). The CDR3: CATSEPGRETQYF. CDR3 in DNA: TGTGCCACCAGTGAGCCAGGGCGAGAGACCCAGTACTTC.